The sample holds many counts of the clone carrying this T cell receptor beta chain. Time point noted: newly diagnosed GD, antithyroid drugs for less than 3 months. RNA isolated from PBMCs was used to make the TCR library. The sample belongs to a study of regulatory T cells in long-lasting Graves disease. The TCR beta library used iRepertoire HTBI primers with Arm-PCR amplification of CDR3. One entry per CDR3 protein results from TCRdb running MiXCR on the multiplex PCR reads. The table includes 350,000 to 400,000 distinct CDR3 sequences, about 14% detected once. The sequencing used peripheral blood mononuclear cells (PBMCs), collected at new diagnosis, from a patient treated with antithyroid drugs. The receptor's source is a female donor with Graves disease.

The DNA for the CDR3 is TGTGCCAGCAGCTTATCCCGCGGGGGGTATGAGCAGTTCTTC. Protein: CASSLSRGGYEQFF. The V call is TRBV7-9, the J call TRBJ2-1; 8 bases align to TRBD2. Germline CDR1 and CDR2: SEHNR and FQNEAQ (reference sequence). The CDR3 loop spans 14 amino acids. J lost 8 bases, V lost 2 bases, and 5 bases had no gene match.